This paragraph reports one T cell receptor beta chain. What it binds is unknown. The entry originates in a study of shared clonotypes between healthy human individuals. Trimming cost V 5 bases and J 3 bases; bases outside gene matches: 7. The CDR3 contains 14 residues. Germline V gene lookup returns CDR1 SEHNR and CDR2 FQNEAQ (reference sequence). The table came from immunoSEQ multiplex PCR; TCRdb's copy has only in-frame clones and leaves some out. The sample holds some 240,000 clones, 60% to 70% seen once. Overall study findings and caveats: Naive CD4 clonotype sharing across a handful of donors was 4% to 5.5%.

The TCR comes from a man younger than 45 in good health. Specimen: memory CD4+ T cells sorted from blood. Indicated subset: CD45RA-negative fraction. The chain recombines TRBV7-9 with TRBJ2-7; TRBD1 agrees at 7 bases. CDR3 sequence reads: CASSTGQSYYEQYF. The CDR3 DNA sequence: TGTGCCAGCAGCACGGGACAGAGTTACTACGAGCAGTACTTC.